This T cell receptor (beta chain) came from a study of shared clonotypes between healthy human individuals. Study results and caveats: Researchers found naive subsets generally carried larger estimated richness than memory subsets.

Original handling: ImmunoSEQ supplied junction-only sequences lacking quality scores, so filtering was different. The protocol was immunoSEQ multiplex PCR, while the TCRdb copy is restricted to in-frame clones and leaves out a portion. D and trimming come from the DNA, and the V and J calls and clone size come from that table. There are 900,000 to 1,200,000 clones in the sample; around 78% occur only once, and 0.5% to 0.65% lies in the top ten. CD4+ cells yielded CD45RA+ naive and CD45RA-negative memory subsets. The germline V gene has CDR1 SNHLY and CDR2 FYNNEI. This CDR3 has 15 amino acids. The V gene lost 2 bases and the J gene lost 7 bases, with 15 bases spanning the gap. This clone occurred a few times. Its antigen is unknown.

This sequence joins TRBV2 and TRBJ1-5; D ambiguous. The sequenced material came from memory CD4+ T cells from PBMCs. Subset given: CD45RA-negative fraction. This clonotype was obtained from a man aged 18 to 30 in good health. Some clones in this sample may be carry-over from other donors' samples. The CDR3 sequence: CASSENGREGQPQHF. The CDR3, as DNA: TGTGCCAGCAGTGAAAACGGAAGGGAGGGCCAGCCCCAGCATTTT.